This record covers a single T cell receptor (beta chain). The data are from a study of cytomegalovirus exposure and HLA in healthy donors. 60 Vbeta and 13 Jbeta primers were used in PCR. The protocol was immunoSEQ multiplex PCR, while the TCRdb copy is restricted to in-frame clones and leaves out a portion. The sample shows roughly 200,000 clones, 65% to 90% of them seen only once. The V end was cut by 0 bases, the J end by 0 bases, with 9 bases between. The germline V gene has CDR1 LNHNV and CDR2 YYDKDF (reference sequence). CDR3 size: 16 residues. The TCR was taken from a woman aged 25 to 45 in good health and CMV-seronegative. The sequenced material came from PBMCs. The chain links TRBV15 to TRBJ1-5; D unclear. The CDR3 DNA reads as TGTGCCACCAGCAGAGACGGCCAGGCTAGCAATCAGCCCCAGCATTTT. Translated: CATSRDGQASNQPQHF. Full variable domain (missing parts from reference TRBV15 and TRBJ1-5): DAMVIQNPRYQVTQFGKPVTLSCSQTLNHNVMYWYQQKSSQAPKLLFHYYDKDFNNEADTPDNFQSRRPNTSFCFLDIRSPGLGDTAMYLCATSRDGQASNQPQHFGDGTRLSIL.